This T cell receptor (beta chain) was captured in a study of blood T cell repertoires in COVID-19. Original handling: From reference gene primer amplification, estimates of nucleated cell counts were derived. Assay: immunoSEQ multiplex PCR; the TCRdb copy retains only in-frame clones and omits some. V, J and clone size are those of that table, while D and trimming were read from the DNA. Of 350,000 to 450,000 clones listed, more than 75% are singletons. Germline CDR1 SGHDT, CDR2 YYEEEE. The CDR3 runs to 14 residues. The ends lost 3 bases at V and 5 bases at J; junction bases unmatched: 7. Seattle's cohort entered during active infection and was followed longitudinally.

This TCR was recovered from a woman aged 60-75 years with COVID-19, enrolled during active disease. V is TRBV5-6 and J is TRBJ1-1; 7 positions match TRBD1. Material: peripheral blood. This CDR3 reads CASSSLTGMTEAFF. The CDR3 nucleotides read TGTGCCAGCAGCTCACTGACAGGGATGACTGAAGCTTTCTTT.